At least ten counts were recorded for the clone carrying this T cell receptor beta chain. A roughly 10 ml volume of fresh peripheral blood provided the PBMCs. The germline gives CDR1 DFQATT, CDR2 SNEGSKA (reference sequence). J was trimmed by 4 bases and V by 8 bases; bases with no gene match: 13. CDR3 length: 15 residues. These data are taken from a study of T cells in Graves' hyperthyroidism and ophthalmopathy. Authors of the study amplified TCR beta CDR3 regions from RNA transcripts. Carried out on the TCR CDR3, a first-round RT-PCR used the HTBI primer set. TCRdb reprocessed the multiplex PCR reads with MiXCR, giving one entry per CDR3 protein. The sample holds under 400,000 distinct CDR3 sequences, approximately 16% seen once.

The source material was blood. The TCR comes from an older woman with Graves' ophthalmopathy. V and J are TRBV20-1 and TRBJ2-7, with TRBD2 matching over 11 bases. The CDR3 here is CSSTYVAGGPYEQYF. The CDR3 DNA reads as TGCAGTTCAACGTACGTAGCGGGAGGGCCTTACGAGCAGTACTTC.